The source of this T cell receptor beta chain is a study of vaccination effects on CD4 cells after COVID-19. About the research overall: Pools of viral peptides were used by the ViraFEST assay to expand antigen-specific CD4+ T cells ahead of sequencing. Findings and limits, study-wide: Just 1 of 255 vaccine-induced clones in healthy recipients was cross-reactive. Whether induced by infection or by vaccine, clones showed marked clonal contraction late after vaccination.

A remark on this clone: The target antigen is unknown.

V was cut by 0 bases and J by 6 bases, with 18 bases left in between. Germline-derived CDR1 and CDR2 are SGHRS and YFSETQ. The CDR3 has 16 residues. Having been cultured for under twelve days, the cells underwent CD4+ T cell isolation. None of these healthy vaccinees had been infected with SARS-CoV-2 before vaccination. Clones were read by immunoSEQ multiplex PCR, and TCRdb kept only the in-frame ones, dropping some. The table lists 20,000 to 25,000 clones, over 65% of them singletons. The rearrangement uses TRBV5-1 and TRBJ1-1, with a weak D call TRBD1 (6 bases). The sequencing here drew on CD4+ T cells from PBMCs cultured without peptide, taken before COVID-19 vaccination. The sequence was obtained from a human donor who received a COVID-19 vaccine. The CDR3 is CASSLDGGGVAAEAFF. The CDR3 DNA follows: TGCGCCAGCAGCTTGGATGGCGGGGGCGTAGCTGCTGAAGCTTTCTTT.